This T cell receptor beta chain was recorded in a study of CD8 T cells in Susac syndrome. Sequencing targeted TCR beta in T cells from blood (CD8+ and CD4+). In the multiple sclerosis control group, patients were treatment-naive and had stable or active relapsing-remitting disease. TEMRA cells were enriched by FACS, while CD8+ and CD4+ T cells were obtained through a negative isolation that was performed magnetically. The RNA input was roughly 0.45 to 1 ug, and it was reverse transcribed with random hexamers. Multiplex immunoSEQ PCR targeted 54 Vbeta and 13 Jbeta TCR beta segments. TCRdb re-called the immunoSEQ multiplex PCR reads through MiXCR, storing one row per CDR3 protein. The sample shows around 160,000 distinct CDR3 sequences, roughly 94% of them seen only once. The material sequenced was CD4+ T cells from PBMCs. The TCR sequence derives from a human donor with multiple sclerosis.

The CDR3 DNA follows: TGCAGCGTCCAAAGACTTCTGCGGAACACTGAAGCTTTCTTT. The encoded protein is CSVQRLLRNTEAFF. The genes are TRBV29-1 and TRBJ1-1; D remains ambiguous. The germline gives CDR1 SQVTM, CDR2 ANQGSEA. The V end lost 6 bases, the J end lost 1 base, and 15 bases lay between the germline ends. This CDR3 spans 14 amino acids.